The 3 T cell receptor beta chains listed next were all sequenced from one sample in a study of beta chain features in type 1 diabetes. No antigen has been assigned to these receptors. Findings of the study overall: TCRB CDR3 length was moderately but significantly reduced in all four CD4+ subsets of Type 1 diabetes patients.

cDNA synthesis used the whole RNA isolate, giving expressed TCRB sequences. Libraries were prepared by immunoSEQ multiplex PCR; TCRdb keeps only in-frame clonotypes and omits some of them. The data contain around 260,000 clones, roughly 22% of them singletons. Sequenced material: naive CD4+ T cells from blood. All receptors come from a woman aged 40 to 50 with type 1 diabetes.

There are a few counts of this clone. The CDR3 reads CASSLGGTGDSPLHF. The CDR3 DNA follows: TGTGCCAGCAGCCTCGGGGGGACAGGAGATTCACCCCTCCACTTT. The V and J genes are TRBV5-4 and TRBJ1-6; 8 bases line up with TRBD1. Germline loops: CDR1 SGHNT, CDR2 YYREEE (reference sequence). V trimming: 4 bases; J trimming: 8 bases; junction bases outside the gene matches: 8. This CDR3 region has 15 residues. Drawing the rest from reference TRBV5-4 and TRBJ1-6, the complete variable domain is ETGVTQSPTHLIKTRGQQVTLRCSSQSGHNTVSWYQQALGQGPQFIFQYYREEENGRGNFPPRFSGLQFPNYSSELNVNALELDDSALYLCASSLGGTGDSPLHFGNGTRLTVT.

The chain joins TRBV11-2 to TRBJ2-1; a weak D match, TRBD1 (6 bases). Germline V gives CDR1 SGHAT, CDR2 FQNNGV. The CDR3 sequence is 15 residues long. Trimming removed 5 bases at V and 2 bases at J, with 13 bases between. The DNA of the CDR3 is TGTGCCAGCAGCCTCGACAGGTCGCCCTACAATGAGCAGTTCTTC. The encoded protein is CASSLDRSPYNEQFF.

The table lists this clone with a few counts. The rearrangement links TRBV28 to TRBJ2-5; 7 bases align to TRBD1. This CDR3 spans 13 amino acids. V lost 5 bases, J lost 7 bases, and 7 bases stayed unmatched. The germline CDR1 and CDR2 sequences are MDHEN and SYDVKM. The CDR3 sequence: CASSPGQAWTQYF. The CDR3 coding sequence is TGTGCCAGCAGTCCCGGACAGGCTTGGACCCAGTACTTC. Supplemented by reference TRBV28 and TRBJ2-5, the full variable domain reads DVKVTQSSRYLVKRTGEKVFLECVQDMDHENMFWYRQDPGLGLRLIYFSYDVKMKEKGDIPEGYSVSREKKERFSLILESASTNQTSMYLCASSPGQAWTQYFGPGTRLLVL.